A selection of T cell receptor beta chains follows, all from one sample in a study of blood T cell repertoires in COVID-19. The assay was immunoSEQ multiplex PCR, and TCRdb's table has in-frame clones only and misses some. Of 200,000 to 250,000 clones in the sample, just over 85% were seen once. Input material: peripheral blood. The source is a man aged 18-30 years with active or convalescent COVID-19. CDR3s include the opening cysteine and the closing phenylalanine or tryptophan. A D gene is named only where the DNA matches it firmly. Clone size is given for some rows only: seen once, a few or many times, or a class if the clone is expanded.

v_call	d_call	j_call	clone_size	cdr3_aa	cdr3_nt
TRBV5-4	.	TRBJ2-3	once	CASSSKGTPALPDTQYF	TGTGCCAGCAGCTCTAAAGGGACACCCGCTCTTCCAGATACGCAGTATTTT
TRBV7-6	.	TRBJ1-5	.	CASSLGQGRPGDQPQHF	TGTGCCAGCAGCTTAGGTCAGGGCCGACCGGGGGACCAGCCCCAGCATTTT
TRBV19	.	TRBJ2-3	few	CASSIVGTSTDTQYF	TGTGCCAGTAGTATAGTAGGGACTAGCACAGATACGCAGTATTTT
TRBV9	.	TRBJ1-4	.	CASSPRPVGEKLFF	TGTGCCAGCAGCCCTAGACCCGTAGGTGAAAAACTGTTTTTT
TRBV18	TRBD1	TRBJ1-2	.	CASSSGIGTGNAGYTF	TGTGCCAGCTCCTCCGGTATCGGGACAGGGAACGCTGGCTACACCTTC
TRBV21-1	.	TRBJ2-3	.	CATTRRGFIRTDTQYF	TGTGCCACCACGAGACGGGGTTTTATTCGTACAGATACGCAGTATTTT
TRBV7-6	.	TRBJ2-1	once	CASSSRLDYNEQFF	TGTGCCAGCAGCTCCAGACTAGATTACAATGAGCAGTTCTTC
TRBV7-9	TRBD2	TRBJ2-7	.	CASSFHPGLAGGYAYEQYF	TGTGCCAGCAGCTTTCACCCGGGACTAGCGGGAGGCTATGCCTACGAGCAGTACTTC
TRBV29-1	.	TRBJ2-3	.	CSVIKGNADTQYF	TGCAGCGTTATTAAGGGGAACGCAGATACGCAGTATTTT
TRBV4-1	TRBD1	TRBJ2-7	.	CASSHGQGTSYEQYF	TGCGCCAGCAGCCACGGACAGGGGACCTCCTACGAGCAGTACTTC
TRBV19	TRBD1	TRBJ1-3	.	CASSPGGLLSGNTIYF	TGTGCCAGTAGCCCAGGGGGCCTATTGTCTGGAAACACCATATATTTT
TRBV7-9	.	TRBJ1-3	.	CASSSASSGSGNTIYF	TGTGCCAGCAGCTCCGCCTCCAGTGGCTCTGGAAACACCATATATTTT
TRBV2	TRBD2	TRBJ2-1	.	CASSPTSGRAQTRYNEQFF	TGTGCCAGCAGTCCGACTAGCGGGAGGGCCCAGACTAGGTACAATGAGCAGTTCTTC
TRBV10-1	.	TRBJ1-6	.	CASSVDSFSPLHF	TGCGCCAGCAGTGTAGACAGTTTCTCACCCCTCCACTTT
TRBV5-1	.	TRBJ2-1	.	CASSRTPSDSYNEQFF	TGCGCCAGCAGCCGAACGCCTTCGGACTCATACAATGAGCAGTTCTTC
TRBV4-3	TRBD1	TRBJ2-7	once	CASSPGQGSSYEQYF	TGCGCCAGCAGCCCAGGACAGGGCAGCTCCTACGAGCAGTACTTC
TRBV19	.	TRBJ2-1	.	CATTPFGSYNEQFF	TGTGCCACTACCCCGTTCGGCTCCTACAATGAGCAGTTCTTC
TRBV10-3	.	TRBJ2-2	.	CAIGGRGNTGELFF	TGTGCCATCGGCGGGCGGGGAAACACCGGGGAGCTGTTTTTT
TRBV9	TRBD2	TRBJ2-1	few	CASSVDAGGLSYNEQFF	TGTGCCAGCAGCGTAGACGCGGGAGGGTTGTCCTACAATGAGCAGTTCTTC
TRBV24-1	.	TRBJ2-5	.	CATSERTGPWGAQYF	TGTGCCACCAGTGAGCGGACAGGTCCCTGGGGGGCCCAGTACTTC
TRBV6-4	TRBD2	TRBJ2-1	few	CASSGLAGGDEQFF	TGTGCCAGCAGCGGACTAGCGGGAGGGGATGAGCAGTTCTTC
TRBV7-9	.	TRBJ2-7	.	CASSLGASPNYEQYF	TGTGCCAGCAGCTTAGGTGCTAGCCCGAACTACGAGCAGTACTTC
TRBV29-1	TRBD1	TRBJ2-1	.	CSHQQGPTVGEQFF	TGCAGCCACCAACAGGGGCCCACGGTAGGTGAGCAGTTCTTC
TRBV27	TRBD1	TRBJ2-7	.	CASRRTGGTYEQYF	TGTGCCAGCAGGAGGACAGGGGGAACCTACGAGCAGTACTTC
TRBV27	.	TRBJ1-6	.	CASSLWAGVDNSPLHF	TGTGCCAGCAGTTTATGGGCAGGGGTGGACAATTCACCCCTCCACTTT
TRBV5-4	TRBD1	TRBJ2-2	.	CASSLGQGATGELFF	TGTGCCAGCAGCTTGGGACAGGGAGCGACCGGGGAGCTGTTTTTT
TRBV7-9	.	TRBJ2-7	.	CASSPVATVTDYEQYF	TGTGCCAGCAGCCCCGTCGCAACAGTAACCGACTACGAGCAGTACTTC
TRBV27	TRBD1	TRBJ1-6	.	CASSQGQPYNSPLHF	TGTGCCAGCAGCCAGGGACAGCCGTATAATTCACCCCTCCACTTT
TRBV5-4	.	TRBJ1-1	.	CASSLARDNPWEAFF	TGTGCCAGCAGCTTGGCAAGGGACAACCCATGGGAAGCTTTCTTT
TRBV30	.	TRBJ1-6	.	CAWSRLAGAIPNSPLHF	TGTGCCTGGAGTAGGTTGGCAGGGGCAATCCCTAATTCACCCCTCCACTTT
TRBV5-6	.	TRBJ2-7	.	CASSLAGYDEQYF	TGTGCCAGCAGCTTGGCGGGGTACGACGAGCAGTACTTC
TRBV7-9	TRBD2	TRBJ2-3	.	CASSPRLAGVGTDTQYF	TGTGCCAGCAGCCCCCGACTAGCGGGAGTCGGCACAGATACGCAGTATTTT
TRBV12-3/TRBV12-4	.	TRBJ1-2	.	CASRPPGGGYTF	TGTGCCAGCAGACCGCCGGGGGGTGGCTACACCTTC
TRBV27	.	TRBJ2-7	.	CASSVGRTTYEQYF	TGTGCCAGCAGTGTGGGCCGGACAACCTACGAGCAGTACTTC
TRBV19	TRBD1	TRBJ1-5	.	CASSVDRGNQPQHF	TGTGCCAGTAGTGTCGACAGGGGCAATCAGCCCCAGCATTTT
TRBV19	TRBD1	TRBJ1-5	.	CASSPGTDSNQPQHF	TGTGCCAGTAGTCCCGGGACAGATAGCAATCAGCCCCAGCATTTT
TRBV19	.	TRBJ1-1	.	CASSILQGSTEAFF	TGTGCCAGTAGTATACTACAGGGTTCCACTGAAGCTTTCTTT
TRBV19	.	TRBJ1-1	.	CASSDRTGAEAFF	TGTGCCAGTAGTGACAGGACCGGCGCTGAAGCTTTCTTT
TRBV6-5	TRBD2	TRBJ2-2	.	CASSPLAGDAGELFF	TGTGCCAGCAGTCCACTAGCGGGAGACGCCGGGGAGCTGTTTTTT
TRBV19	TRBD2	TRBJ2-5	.	CASAGLAELGETQYF	TGTGCCAGTGCGGGACTAGCGGAATTAGGGGAGACCCAGTACTTC
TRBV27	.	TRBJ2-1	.	CASSLWNRFSSYNEQFF	TGTGCCAGCAGTTTATGGAACAGGTTTAGCTCCTACAATGAGCAGTTCTTC
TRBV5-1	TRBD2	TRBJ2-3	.	CASSLGFLRTSGTDTQYF	TGCGCCAGCAGCTTGGGGTTTTTGCGGACTAGCGGGACAGATACGCAGTATTTT
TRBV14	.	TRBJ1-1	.	CASSPRQIYTEAFF	TGTGCCAGCAGCCCAAGACAGATATACACTGAAGCTTTCTTT
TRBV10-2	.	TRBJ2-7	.	CASSDYASGEAYEQYF	TGCGCCAGCAGTGACTACGCTTCGGGAGAGGCCTACGAGCAGTACTTC
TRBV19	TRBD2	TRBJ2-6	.	CASRRLAGGTGANVLTF	TGTGCCAGTCGCCGCCTAGCGGGAGGTACTGGGGCCAACGTCCTGACTTTC